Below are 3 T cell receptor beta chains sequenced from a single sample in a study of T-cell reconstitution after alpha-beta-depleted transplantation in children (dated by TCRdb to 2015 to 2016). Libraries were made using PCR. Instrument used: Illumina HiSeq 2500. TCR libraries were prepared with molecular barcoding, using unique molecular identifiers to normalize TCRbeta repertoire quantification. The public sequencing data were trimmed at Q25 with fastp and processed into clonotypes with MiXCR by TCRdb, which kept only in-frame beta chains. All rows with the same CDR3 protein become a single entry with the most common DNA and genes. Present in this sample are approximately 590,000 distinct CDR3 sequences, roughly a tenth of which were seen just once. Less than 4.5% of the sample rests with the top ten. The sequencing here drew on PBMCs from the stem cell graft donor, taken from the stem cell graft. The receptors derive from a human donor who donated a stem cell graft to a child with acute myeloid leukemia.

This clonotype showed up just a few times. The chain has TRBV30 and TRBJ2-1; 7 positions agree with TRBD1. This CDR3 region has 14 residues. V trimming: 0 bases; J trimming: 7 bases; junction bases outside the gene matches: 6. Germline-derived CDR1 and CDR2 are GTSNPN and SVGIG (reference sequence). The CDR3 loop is CAWSVLDRRNEQFF. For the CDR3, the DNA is TGTGCCTGGAGTGTATTGGACAGGCGAAATGAGCAGTTCTTC.

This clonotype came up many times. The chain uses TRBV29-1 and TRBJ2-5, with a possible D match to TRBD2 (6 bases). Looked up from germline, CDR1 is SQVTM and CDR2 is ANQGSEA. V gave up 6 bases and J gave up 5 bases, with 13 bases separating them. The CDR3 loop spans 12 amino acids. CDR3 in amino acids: CSVRGAGETQYF. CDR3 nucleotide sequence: TGCAGCGTGAGAGGGGCGGGGGAGACCCAGTACTTC.

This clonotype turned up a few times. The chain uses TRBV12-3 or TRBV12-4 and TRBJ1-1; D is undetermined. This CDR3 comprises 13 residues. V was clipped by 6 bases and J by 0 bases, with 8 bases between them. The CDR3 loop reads CASRQLLNTEAFF. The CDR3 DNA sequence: TGTGCCAGCAGACAGCTCCTGAACACTGAAGCTTTCTTT.